Below are 25 T cell receptor beta chains sequenced from a single sample in a study of STAT3 mutations in large granular lymphocyte leukemia (dated 2019 in TCRdb). Libraries were prepared through the immunoSEQ multiplex PCR assay. Held by TCRdb, this immuneACCESS table contains in-frame sequences only and omits some clones. Under half of the omission traces to an unresolved V gene where checked; the cause of the rest is unknown. The table for this sample lists roughly 11,000 clones; about 76% of them were counted only once. The ten largest make up about 50% of the sample. Broad study findings and their caveats: Every T-LGLL patient showed at least one immunodominant TCRbeta clonotype, and about half showed multiple immunodominant subclonotypes.

No antigen has been identified for these receptors. The specimen sequenced was peripheral blood mononuclear cells. These TCRs come from a man aged 55 to 69 with T-cell large granular lymphocyte leukemia. Some clones in this sample may be carry-over from other donors' samples. The age is the age at diagnosis.

The rearrangement joins TRBV5-6 to TRBJ2-7; D possibly corresponds to TRBD1 (6 bases). Trimming stripped 4 bases from V and 1 base from J, with 9 bases between. The CDR3 totals 13 residues. The germline CDR1 and CDR2 sequences are SGHDT and YYEEEE. CDR3 nucleotide sequence: TGTGCCAGCAGCGCCCAGGGGTCCTACGAGCAGTACTTC. Translation: CASSAQGSYEQYF.

The chain is built from TRBV6-1 and TRBJ1-1; TRBD1 is a possible D gene (5 bases). Germline CDR1 reads MNHNS; CDR2 reads SASEGT. There are 13 residues in the CDR3. V lost 5 bases, J lost 3 bases, and 10 bases lay in between. CDR3 sequence: CASSSGRDTEAFF. The CDR3 coding sequence is TGTGCCAGCAGTTCAGGGAGGGACACTGAAGCTTTCTTT.

The chain uses TRBV5-6 and TRBJ1-5; D gene unclear. Germline V lookup: CDR1 SGHDT, CDR2 YYEEEE. The CDR3 contains 12 residues. V was shortened by 5 bases and J by 16 bases, with 19 bases between the two germline ends. The CDR3 region is CASSLAGIQKHF. The CDR3 nucleotides are TGTGCCAGCAGTCTCGCCGGGATCCAAAAACATTTT. The full variable domain, in which reference TRBV5-6 and TRBJ1-5 provide the parts outside the CDR3, is DAGVTQSPTHLIKTRGQQVTLRCSPKSGHDTVSWYQQALGQGPQFIFQYYEEEERQRGNFPDRFSGHQFPNYSSELNVNALLLGDSALYLCASSLAGIQKHFGDGTRLSIL.

The V gene is TRBV7-9, the J gene TRBJ2-3; D uncertain. The V and J ends lost 1 base and 4 bases respectively, with 9 bases between them. This CDR3 spans 14 amino acids. Germline CDR1 and CDR2: SEHNR and FQNEAQ (reference sequence). CDR3 nucleotide sequence: TGTGCCAGCAGCTTAGTTTTACCACCAGATACGCAGTATTTT. It encodes CASSLVLPPDTQYF.

The chain links TRBV5-1 to TRBJ2-5; no clear D gene. The CDR3 consists of 15 residues. V lost 7 bases to trimming and J lost 1 base, with 17 bases between them. Germline V gene lookup returns CDR1 SGHRS and CDR2 YFSETQ. This CDR3 reads CASGAFGSSQETQYF. For the CDR3, the DNA is TGCGCCAGCGGTGCCTTCGGGTCGTCCCAAGAGACCCAGTACTTC.

The chain is built from TRBV18 and TRBJ1-2, with D maybe TRBD1 (6 bases). The CDR3 runs to 15 residues. Germline CDR1 is KGHSH and CDR2 is LQKENI. V lost 1 base and J lost 7, with 16 bases in between. CDR3 amino acids: CASSPLQGRNAGYTF. DNA of the CDR3: TGTGCCAGCTCACCACTCCAGGGGAGGAATGCTGGCTACACCTTC.

The chain is built from TRBV9 and TRBJ1-1; D is unclear. The V and J ends lost 0 bases and 0 bases respectively, with 12 bases between them. Germline lookup yields CDR1 SGDLS and CDR2 YYNGEE. The CDR3 is 16 amino acids. CDR3 nucleotide sequence: TGTGCCAGCAGCGTAGATCCCAGTGAGATGAACACTGAAGCTTTCTTT. Amino acid sequence: CASSVDPSEMNTEAFF.

The genes are TRBV11-2 and TRBJ2-7, with D unresolved. V was clipped by 7 bases and J by 2 bases, with 9 bases between them. Germline V gives CDR1 SGHAT, CDR2 FQNNGV. This CDR3 is 12 amino acids long. The DNA for the CDR3 is TGTGCCAGCATGTTAGGGACCTACGAGCAGTACTTC. This translates into CASMLGTYEQYF.

The chain combines TRBV9 with TRBJ2-6; D not certain. CDR1 and CDR2 from the germline V gene are SGDLS and YYNGEE. V was pared by 4 bases and J by 1 base, with 3 bases between. This CDR3 spans 13 amino acids. CDR3 amino acids: CASSISGANVLTF. The CDR3 DNA sequence: TGTGCCAGCAGCATTTCTGGGGCCAACGTCCTGACTTTC.

The rearrangement uses TRBV6-6 and TRBJ2-5; 13 bases are shared with TRBD2. J was trimmed by 5 bases and V by 4 bases; bases with no gene match: 4. The germline V gene encodes CDR1 MNHNY and CDR2 SVGAGI (reference sequence). The CDR3 has 15 residues. The CDR3: CASSSPLAGGETQYF. The CDR3 nucleotides read TGTGCCAGCAGTTCCCCACTAGCGGGAGGGGAGACCCAGTACTTC.

This rearrangement joins TRBV5-1 to TRBJ2-7, with 8 bases fitting TRBD1. The junction had 2 bases not matched to a gene; V was cut back by 4 bases and J by 2 bases. There are 13 residues in the CDR3. CDR1 SGHRS and CDR2 YFSETQ come from the germline V gene. The CDR3: CASSGDRTYEQYF. DNA of the CDR3: TGCGCCAGCAGCGGGGACAGGACCTACGAGCAGTACTTC.

The rearrangement links TRBV28 to TRBJ1-5; the D is unclear. Between the trimmed V and J ends, which lost 6 bases and 8 bases, there was a span of 14 bases. Germline V gives CDR1 MDHEN, CDR2 SYDVKM. This CDR3 comprises 13 residues. This chain's CDR3 is CASSSPTVKPQHF. The CDR3 DNA reads as TGTGCCAGCAGCTCCCCGACGGTTAAGCCCCAGCATTTT.

V gene TRBV5-1 combines with J gene TRBJ2-3; no definite D call. CDR3 length: 14 residues. Deletions cut 0 bases from V and 5 bases from J, with 10 bases between. The germline CDR1 and CDR2 sequences are SGHRS and YFSETQ. This CDR3 is CASSLEILEDTQYF. The CDR3, as DNA: TGCGCCAGCAGCTTGGAGATATTGGAAGATACGCAGTATTTT.

Here the CDR3 reads CASSSTLPSTNEQFF. The CDR3 DNA sequence: TGCGCCAGCAGCTCAACCCTTCCTAGCACCAATGAGCAGTTCTTC. V and J are TRBV5-1 and TRBJ2-1, with TRBD2 as a possible D gene (5 bases). The CDR3 has 15 residues. Germline V CDR1 and CDR2: SGHRS, YFSETQ. V was shortened by 3 bases and J by 6 bases, with 16 bases between the two germline ends.

This sequence joins TRBV7-9 and TRBJ1-4; D ambiguous. The CDR3 spans 14 residues. The V end was cut by 1 base, the J end by 6 bases, with 9 bases between. CDR1 SEHNR and CDR2 FQNEAQ come from the germline V gene (reference sequence). CDR3 DNA: TGTGCCAGCAGCTTAGGGGTGGTAGATGAAAAACTGTTTTTT. It translates to CASSLGVVDEKLFF.

CDR3 in DNA: TGCGCCAGCAGCCAAGATGGCTCTAGCGGGAGTATTGCGCAGTATTTT. Its translation is CASSQDGSSGSIAQYF. The chain couples TRBV4-1 to TRBJ2-3; 10 bases fit TRBD2. The CDR3 contains 16 residues. The V and J ends lost 0 bases and 10 bases, in that order; junction bases with no gene match: 10. The V gene's germline CDR1 is MGHRA and CDR2 YSYEKL.

The chain couples TRBV18 to TRBJ2-1; 9 bases match TRBD1. The J segment lost 4 bases and the V segment lost 0 bases, leaving 19 bases of the junction unmatched. Germline V gene sequence: CDR1 KGHSH, CDR2 LQKENI. This CDR3 has 21 amino acids. The CDR3 is CASSPPYRDREIIKLYNEQFF. The CDR3 bases are TGTGCCAGCTCACCACCTTATAGGGACAGGGAGATTATCAAGCTATACAATGAGCAGTTCTTC.

The rearrangement uses TRBV30 and TRBJ2-2; 7 nucleotides line up with TRBD1. The CDR3 contains 14 residues. Germline trimming cut 5 bases from V and 6 bases from J; bases unmatched to any gene: 9. The germline V gene has CDR1 GTSNPN and CDR2 SVGIG (reference sequence). For the CDR3, the DNA is TGTGCCTGGGACAACAGGGGAAGGGCCGGGGAGCTGTTTTTT. Amino acid sequence: CAWDNRGRAGELFF.

This sequence joins TRBV5-1 and TRBJ1-1; no clear D gene. The CDR3 is 13 amino acids. V gave up 4 bases and J gave up 4 bases, with 11 bases separating them. CDR1 and CDR2 (germline): SGHRS, YFSETQ. The CDR3 sequence is CASSPYRTTEAFF. The CDR3, as DNA: TGCGCCAGCAGCCCTTACAGAACCACTGAAGCTTTCTTT.

This clone was counted once. V usage is TRBV30 and J usage is TRBJ2-7, with D possibly TRBD2 on 5 matching bases. CDR3 size: 13 residues. Trimming took 8 bases from V and 2 from J, leaving 16 bases between them. Germline CDR1 is GTSNPN and CDR2 is SVGIG (reference sequence). CDR3 protein: CAAEQRLAYEQYF. The CDR3 DNA reads as TGTGCCGCCGAGCAGCGGTTAGCCTACGAGCAGTACTTC.

The CDR3 here is CASSLGVTADTQYF. The CDR3 region has the DNA TGTGCCAGCAGCTTAGGGGTAACGGCAGATACGCAGTATTTT. The V gene is TRBV7-9, the J gene TRBJ2-3; no clear D gene. The CDR3 contains 14 residues. Trimming stripped 1 base from V and 4 bases from J, with 9 bases between. Germline loops: CDR1 SEHNR, CDR2 FQNEAQ (reference sequence).

The chain recombines TRBV18 with TRBJ1-1; the match to TRBD1 covers 9 bases. The junction had 8 bases not matched to a gene; V was cut back by 6 bases and J by 0 bases. Germline V gives CDR1 KGHSH, CDR2 LQKENI. The CDR3 is 16 residues long. CDR3 DNA sequence: TGTGCCAGCTCCCCCGGGACAGGGAGAATGAACACTGAAGCTTTCTTT. This sequence encodes CASSPGTGRMNTEAFF.

The chain recombines TRBV9 with TRBJ2-3; D is perhaps TRBD1 or TRBD2 (5 bases each). CDR1 and CDR2 from the germline V gene are SGDLS and YYNGEE. There are 13 residues in the CDR3. V lost 4 bases and J 4 bases, leaving 10 bases between the germline ends. The CDR3 sequence: CASSLQGADTQYF. In nucleotides, the CDR3 is TGTGCCAGCAGCTTGCAGGGAGCAGATACGCAGTATTTT.

The chain recombines TRBV15 with TRBJ2-2; D gene ambiguous. Trimming left V 1 base short and J 5 bases short, with 5 bases between. Germline V gene sequence: CDR1 LNHNV, CDR2 YYDKDF (reference sequence). This CDR3 comprises 13 residues. CDR3 in amino acids: CATSRARTGELFF. CDR3 DNA sequence: TGTGCCACCAGCAGAGCACGAACCGGGGAGCTGTTTTTT.

The chain couples TRBV6-1 to TRBJ1-5, with D possibly matching TRBD1 (5 bases). Germline loops: CDR1 MNHNS, CDR2 SASEGT. CDR3 length: 15 amino acids. V shed 6 bases and J shed 5 bases, with 17 bases lying between them. Here the CDR3 reads CASRLVEGADQPQHF. CDR3 sequence (DNA): TGTGCCAGCAGGCTCGTGGAAGGGGCGGATCAGCCCCAGCATTTT.